The 4 T cell receptor beta chains below come from one sample, sequenced in a study of cytomegalovirus exposure and HLA in healthy donors. This PCR relied on a set of 60 Vbeta primers and 13 Jbeta primers. Clones were sequenced by immunoSEQ multiplex PCR, and TCRdb holds only the in-frame ones, with some missing. The sample lists around 76,000 clones; approximately 72% were seen once. Specimen: PBMCs. The receptors here all came from a woman in her forties in good health and CMV-seropositive.

This clone was observed a handful of times. This chain uses TRBV19 with TRBJ1-1; D remains unclear. The germline CDR1 and CDR2 sequences are LNHDA and SQIVND (reference sequence). This CDR3 has 14 amino acids. The V and J ends lost 8 bases and 4 bases respectively, with 17 bases between them. CDR3 sequence reads: CASGTLAGVTEAFF. DNA for the CDR3: TGTGCCAGTGGTACCTTGGCCGGGGTCACTGAAGCTTTCTTT.

This chain joins TRBV7-9 and TRBJ2-2; D is uncertain. The CDR3 consists of 14 residues. Trimming stripped 1 base from V and 2 bases from J, with 5 bases between. Germline V lookup: CDR1 SEHNR, CDR2 FQNEAQ (reference sequence). The CDR3 DNA reads as TGTGCCAGCAGCTTAGACAGCAACACCGGGGAGCTGTTTTTT. Translation gives CASSLDSNTGELFF. Based on the CDR3 plus reference TRBV7-9 and TRBJ2-2, the full variable domain is DTGVSQNPRHKITKRGQNVTFRCDPISEHNRLYWYRQTLGQGPEFLTYFQNEAQLEKSRLLSDRFSAERPKGSFSTLEIQRTEQGDSAMYLCASSLDSNTGELFFGEGSRLTVL.

CDR3 sequence (DNA): TGTGCCAGCGGGTGGGCGGGGGGGCTGATAGATACGCAGTATTTT. Protein sequence: CASGWAGGLIDTQYF. The chain links TRBV9 to TRBJ2-3; 9 bases line up with TRBD2. The length of the CDR3 is 15 residues. In germline, CDR1 is SGDLS, CDR2 YYNGEE. V lost 7 bases to trimming and J lost 5 bases; unmatched junction nucleotides: 11.

The rearrangement joins TRBV5-6 to TRBJ1-2, with 8 bases matching TRBD1. This CDR3 spans 13 amino acids. Germline CDR1 and CDR2: SGHDT and YYEEEE. The V and J ends lost 4 bases and 5 bases, in that order; junction bases with no gene match: 4. The chain's CDR3 is CASSVDREYGYTF. Written as DNA, the CDR3 is TGTGCCAGCAGCGTGGACAGGGAGTATGGCTACACCTTC.